These 18 T cell receptor beta chains were sequenced from one sample in a study of cytomegalovirus exposure and HLA in healthy donors. 60 Vbeta and 13 Jbeta primers were used in PCR. TCRdb's table, derived via immunoSEQ multiplex PCR, lists solely in-frame clones and lacks some. This sample yields 110,000 or so clones, of which 65% to 75% are seen a single time; more than 3.5% belongs to the top ten. Material for sequencing was PBMCs. These receptors all stem from a woman in her 40s in good health and CMV-seropositive.

Comment on this clone: An end of the junction does not agree with germline; a read error may underlie this. The chain uses TRBV7-9 and TRBJ2-1; D is perhaps TRBD2 (6 bases). Per germline, CDR1 SEHNR and CDR2 FQNEAQ (reference sequence). CDR3 length: 15 residues. The CDR3 is CASSLGLVSHNEQFF. CDR3 in DNA: TGTGCCAGCAGCTTAGGACTAGTCTCCCACAATGAGCAGTTCTTC.

The chain combines TRBV2 with TRBJ2-7; D gene unclear. Trimming took off 10 bases at V and 6 bases at J, with 19 bases between the two ends. There are 13 residues in the CDR3. The V gene's germline CDR1 is SNHLY and CDR2 FYNNEI. The CDR3 sequence is CATYPGPEGEQYF. CDR3 sequence (DNA): TGTGCCACCTACCCGGGTCCCGAAGGCGAGCAGTACTTC.

This CDR3 is CASSPGGPREQYF. DNA for the CDR3: TGTGCCAGCAGCCCCGGGGGGCCCCGGGAGCAGTACTTC. The chain carries TRBV7-2 and TRBJ2-7, with a tentative D call TRBD2 (7 bases). Germline V lookup: CDR1 SGHTA, CDR2 FQGNSA. The CDR3 loop spans 13 amino acids. The ends were cut back, 5 bases at V and 7 bases at J, with 15 bases in the middle.

The rearrangement links TRBV29-1 to TRBJ1-1; 8 bases agree with TRBD1. The V gene end was trimmed by 6 bases and the J gene end by 1 base; junction bases not matched to a gene: 10. Germline loops: CDR1 SQVTM, CDR2 ANQGSEA. The CDR3 loop spans 15 amino acids. The DNA of the CDR3 is TGCAGCGTCGGATGGCGGACAGGGAAGAACACTGAAGCTTTCTTT. Amino acid sequence: CSVGWRTGKNTEAFF.

V usage is TRBV19 and J usage is TRBJ2-3; the D is unclear. The CDR3 runs to 14 residues. CDR1 and CDR2 (germline): LNHDA, SQIVND (reference sequence). Trimming removed 0 bases from V and 6 bases from J, with 10 bases in between. The CDR3 region is CASSIDPSRDTQYF. The CDR3 region has the DNA TGTGCCAGTAGTATAGATCCGTCCCGGGATACGCAGTATTTT.

The chain carries TRBV19 and TRBJ1-5; a weak D match, TRBD1 (5 bases). Germline CDR1 LNHDA, CDR2 SQIVND (reference sequence). The CDR3 length is 14 residues. V lost 3 bases to trimming and J lost 3 bases, with 9 bases between them. DNA of the CDR3: TGTGCCAGTAGTATCTCGGGGGACAATCAGCCCCAGCATTTT. Its protein product is CASSISGDNQPQHF.

The chain links TRBV11-2 to TRBJ2-1; no clear D gene. The CDR3 extends over 18 amino acids. V gave up 0 bases and J gave up 15 bases, with 30 bases separating them. Germline CDR1 reads SGHAT; CDR2 reads FQNNGV. The CDR3 nucleotides are TGTGCCAGCAGCTTAGATCAGGTTTGGAATTTCGGCCCCTCAGATGGGTTCTTC. It codes for CASSLDQVWNFGPSDGFF.

The chain links TRBV6-1 to TRBJ2-1; no reliable D call. The CDR3 loop spans 14 amino acids. CDR1 MNHNS and CDR2 SASEGT come from the germline V gene. V lost 2 bases to trimming and J lost 6 bases, with 11 bases between them. The DNA for the CDR3 is TGTGCCAGCAGTGAACAGGATCCTACCAATGAGCAGTTCTTC. Its protein product is CASSEQDPTNEQFF.

The chain is built from TRBV18 and TRBJ2-1; weak D call: TRBD1 (8 bases). CDR1 and CDR2 from the germline V gene are KGHSH and LQKENI. The CDR3 sequence is 15 residues long. V lost 1 base, J lost 8 bases, and 15 bases lay in between. The chain's CDR3 is CASSPRQGTNDEQFF. Written as DNA, the CDR3 is TGTGCCAGCTCACCACGACAGGGGACTAACGATGAGCAGTTCTTC.

CDR3 in amino acids: CASSSGGPINEQFF. DNA of the CDR3: TGTGCCAGCAGCTCGGGGGGGCCCATCAATGAGCAGTTCTTC. The chain has TRBV11-3 and TRBJ2-1; TRBD2 matches at 8 bases. V lost 4 bases to trimming and J lost 6 bases; unmatched junction nucleotides: 5. Germline-derived CDR1 and CDR2 are SGHNT and YENEEA. The CDR3 extends over 14 amino acids.

This chain uses TRBV7-8 with TRBJ2-7, with 10 bases lining up with TRBD1. CDR3 size: 15 residues. Germline V CDR1 and CDR2: SGHVS, FQNEAQ. Trimming removed 0 bases from V and 5 bases from J; junction bases left unmatched: 4. The CDR3 nucleotides read TGTGCCAGCAGCTTAGCTAGGGGGACAGGGGACGAGCAGTACTTC. Translating it yields CASSLARGTGDEQYF. Full variable domain (outside the CDR3, taken from reference TRBV7-8 and TRBJ2-7): GAGVSQSPRYKVAKRGQDVALRCDPISGHVSLFWYQQALGQGPEFLTYFQNEAQLDKSGLPSDRFFAERPEGSVSTLKIQRTQQEDSAVYLCASSLARGTGDEQYFGPGTRLTVT.

This chain's CDR3 is CASSWDRKETQYF. Here the CDR3 DNA reads TGTGCCAGCAGCTGGGACAGGAAAGAGACCCAGTACTTC. The genes are TRBV7-3 and TRBJ2-5; 8 bases match TRBD1. CDR1 SGHTA and CDR2 FQGTGA come from the germline V gene. The CDR3 consists of 13 residues. Germline trimming cut 4 bases from V and 3 bases from J; bases unmatched to any gene: 1.

This clone was seen a few times. J is TRBJ1-2 and V is TRBV30; D ambiguous. The germline V and J ends were trimmed by 0 bases and 3 bases, with 5 bases remaining between them. Germline V gene data show CDR1 as GTSNPN and CDR2 as SVGIG (reference sequence). This CDR3 spans 12 amino acids. CDR3 sequence reads: CAWSVHDYGYTF. The CDR3 DNA reads TGTGCCTGGAGTGTACATGACTATGGCTACACCTTC.

The rearrangement links TRBV28 to TRBJ1-4; D is perhaps TRBD1 (5 bases). Deletions cut 6 bases from V and 4 bases from J, with 12 bases between. Germline values: CDR1 MDHEN, CDR2 SYDVKM. This CDR3 has 14 amino acids. CDR3: CASSQGHDNEKLFF. The CDR3 DNA reads TGTGCCAGCAGCCAGGGCCACGATAATGAAAAACTGTTTTTT.

V is TRBV9 and J is TRBJ2-2; a possible D gene is TRBD1 (5 bases). CDR3 size: 16 residues. Per the germline V gene, CDR1 is SGDLS and CDR2 is YYNGEE. The ends were cut back, 0 bases at V and 0 bases at J, with 9 bases in the middle. This chain's CDR3 is CASSVAGSPNTGELFF. DNA of the CDR3: TGTGCCAGCAGCGTAGCAGGGTCGCCGAACACCGGGGAGCTGTTTTTT.

This clone was counted between two and nine times. The rearrangement uses TRBV7-9 and TRBJ1-2; 9 nucleotides match TRBD1. CDR3 size: 14 residues. Losses at the gene ends were 3 bases for V and 4 bases for J; bases not matched to a gene: 3. The germline CDR1 and CDR2 sequences are SEHNR and FQNEAQ (reference sequence). The CDR3 coding sequence is TGTGCCAGCAGCTTCGGACAGGGGACCTATGGCTACACCTTC. Translated, it gives CASSFGQGTYGYTF.

This clone occurred once. The V call is TRBV7-3, the J call TRBJ2-2; possible D gene TRBD2, 6 bases. CDR1 and CDR2 from the germline V gene are SGHTA and FQGTGA. V was trimmed by 4 bases and J by 3 bases, leaving 12 bases between them. The CDR3 runs 15 residues. DNA for the CDR3: TGTGCCAGCAGCTGGACCGGGAGCTACACCGGGGAGCTGTTTTTT. Translation gives CASSWTGSYTGELFF.

The chain carries TRBV30 and TRBJ2-4, with D perhaps TRBD1 (6 bases). The CDR3 consists of 22 residues. CDR1 and CDR2 from the germline V gene are GTSNPN and SVGIG (reference sequence). The germline V and J ends were trimmed by 1 base and 0 bases, with 31 bases remaining between them. CDR3 bases: TGTGCCTGGAGTGGCCGTACGTTAGGACAGAACCAAGAGAAACTAGCCAAAAACATTCAGTACTTC. Its translation is CAWSGRTLGQNQEKLAKNIQYF.